The 21 T cell receptor beta chains reported below all come from one sample, sequenced in a study of shared clonotypes between healthy human individuals. This table comes from immunoSEQ multiplex PCR, and its TCRdb copy is limited to in-frame clones, with some not included. Of about 2.5 million clones listed, about nine tenths are singletons. Sequencing used naive CD4+ T cells from PBMCs. The subset denotes: CD45RA+ positively selected. The source of these receptors is a man in his late teens or twenties in good health. Some clones in this sample may be carry-over from other donors' samples.

This sequence joins TRBV4-1 and TRBJ2-1, with 16 bases matching TRBD2. Germline values: CDR1 MGHRA, CDR2 YSYEKL. The CDR3 contains 17 residues. V gave up 6 bases and J gave up 8 bases; unmatched junction bases: 10. CDR3 DNA sequence: TGCGCCAGCAGAGAGGGACTAGCGGGGGGGAGGCCCCATGAGCAGTTCTTC. Residues: CASREGLAGGRPHEQFF.

The chain couples TRBV5-5 to TRBJ2-7; 7 nucleotides agree with TRBD1. Germline CDR1 reads SGHKS; CDR2 reads YYEKEE (reference sequence). This CDR3 is built from 13 residues. V was clipped by 4 bases and J by 10 bases; unmatched bases: 11. The CDR3 DNA reads TGTGCCAGCAGCCTAGGGGACAGTCTGAGTCAGTACTTC. The encoded protein is CASSLGDSLSQYF. The full variable domain, in which reference TRBV5-5 and TRBJ2-7 provide the parts outside the CDR3, is DAGVTQSPTHLIKTRGQQVTLRCSPISGHKSVSWYQQVLGQGPQFIFQYYEKEERGRGNFPDRFSARQFPNYSSELNVNALLLGDSALYLCASSLGDSLSQYFGPGTRLTVT.

The genes are TRBV28 and TRBJ2-7; TRBD1 might be the D (6 bases). Germline assignment: CDR1 MDHEN and CDR2 SYDVKM. The CDR3 totals 12 residues. Trimming took 10 bases from V and 3 from J, leaving 13 bases between them. The DNA of the CDR3 is TGTGCCACCCTCCTAGGGGGCTACGAGCAGTACTTC. This translates into CATLLGGYEQYF.

V is TRBV4-3 and J is TRBJ2-7, with TRBD1 as a possible D gene (6 bases). V lost 3 bases and J lost 5, with 17 bases in between. Germline CDR1 and CDR2: LGHNA and YSLEER. The CDR3 runs 15 residues. DNA of the CDR3: TGCGCCAGCAGCCAGGACCAGACAGGTTCGGACGAGCAGTACTTC. Its translation: CASSQDQTGSDEQYF.

The V gene is TRBV6-6, the J gene TRBJ2-1, with TRBD1 matching 11 bases. This CDR3 has 16 residues. Per the germline V gene, CDR1 is MNHNY and CDR2 is SVGAGI (reference sequence). V was pared by 7 bases and J by 0 bases, with 5 bases of the junction left unmatched. The CDR3 reads CASKDRGLSSYNEQFF. In nucleotides, the CDR3 is TGTGCCAGCAAGGACAGGGGGCTTAGCTCCTACAATGAGCAGTTCTTC.

As to this clone: Other DNA variants within this sample encode the same CDR3. The rearrangement links TRBV9 to TRBJ1-1; D is perhaps TRBD1 (6 bases). With 0 bases removed from V and 1 base from J, the gap between germline ends came to 10 bases. CDR1 and CDR2 (germline): SGDLS, YYNGEE. This CDR3 region has 15 residues. The CDR3 nucleotides are TGTGCCAGCAGCGTAGCAGGGACACCGAACACTGAAGCTTTCTTT. This sequence encodes CASSVAGTPNTEAFF.

V and J are TRBV6-5 and TRBJ2-1; perhaps D is TRBD1 or TRBD2 (5 bases each). This CDR3 has 15 amino acids. In germline, CDR1 is MNHEY, CDR2 SVGAGI. Trimming removed 5 bases at V and 5 bases at J, with 16 bases between. CDR3 loop: CASSPPGRQNNEQFF. In DNA, the CDR3 is TGTGCCAGCAGTCCTCCGGGACGCCAGAACAATGAGCAGTTCTTC.

V gene TRBV4-2 combines with J gene TRBJ2-3; TRBD2 matches at 12 bases. The J segment lost 1 base and the V segment lost 5 bases, leaving 7 bases of the junction unmatched. The CDR3 loop spans 17 amino acids. CDR1 is LGHNA, CDR2 YNFKEQ, per germline. The DNA for the CDR3 is TGTGCCAGCAGCTTCAGACTAGCGGGAGAGGGCACAGATACGCAGTATTTT. It codes for CASSFRLAGEGTDTQYF.

This chain uses TRBV19 with TRBJ2-3, with D possibly TRBD1 on 6 matching bases. The CDR3 totals 15 residues. Germline V CDR1 and CDR2: LNHDA, SQIVND (reference sequence). V shed 8 bases and J shed 1 base, with 16 bases lying between them. CDR3 in amino acids: CASGFGGGGTDTQYF. In nucleotides, the CDR3 is TGTGCCAGTGGTTTTGGGGGCGGTGGCACAGATACGCAGTATTTT.

J is TRBJ1-4 and V is TRBV5-1; unclear D gene. Germline CDR1 SGHRS, CDR2 YFSETQ. The length of the CDR3 is 13 residues. The V gene lost 3 bases and the J gene lost 7 bases, with 10 bases spanning the gap. The chain's CDR3 is CASSSVGGEKLFF. As DNA, the CDR3 is TGCGCCAGCAGCTCGGTAGGTGGTGAAAAACTGTTTTTT.

This clone has only a few counts. The same CDR3 arises from other DNA sequences in this sample as well. The rearrangement uses TRBV11-2 and TRBJ1-2; D gene unclear. V gave up 3 bases and J gave up 4 bases, with 6 bases separating them. The CDR3 has 12 amino acids. CDR1 and CDR2 from the germline V gene are SGHAT and FQNNGV. The CDR3 nucleotides read TGTGCCAGCAGCTTGGGCAGCTATGGCTACACCTTC. Translation: CASSLGSYGYTF. The full variable domain, rest sourced from reference TRBV11-2 and TRBJ1-2, is EAGVAQSPRYKIIEKRQSVAFWCNPISGHATLYWYQQILGQGPKLLIQFQNNGVVDDSQLPKDRFSAERLKGVDSTLKIQPAKLEDSAVYLCASSLGSYGYTFGSGTRLTVV.

J is TRBJ2-7 and V is TRBV11-2; D is unresolved. The CDR3 runs to 14 residues. The germline CDR1 and CDR2 sequences are SGHAT and FQNNGV. Trimming cost V 5 bases and J 5 bases, with 16 bases left between them. The CDR3 nucleotides read TGTGCCAGCAGCGACTTGCCCCGACTGGACGAGCAGTACTTC. Its protein product is CASSDLPRLDEQYF. Full variable domain (missing parts from reference TRBV11-2 and TRBJ2-7): EAGVAQSPRYKIIEKRQSVAFWCNPISGHATLYWYQQILGQGPKLLIQFQNNGVVDDSQLPKDRFSAERLKGVDSTLKIQPAKLEDSAVYLCASSDLPRLDEQYFGPGTRLTVT.

The chain combines TRBV10-3 with TRBJ2-5; TRBD2 matches 7 bases. J gave up 5 bases and V 5 bases, and 8 bases lay outside the gene matches. The CDR3 spans 14 residues. Germline V gene data show CDR1 as ENHRY and CDR2 as SYGVKD. The CDR3 DNA follows: TGTGCCATCAGTAGTAGCGGGCCCTCCGAGACCCAGTACTTC. Protein product: CAISSSGPSETQYF.

As concerns this clone: The same CDR3 arises from other DNA sequences in this sample as well. The chain couples TRBV9 to TRBJ2-5; D is possibly TRBD2 (5 bases). Deletions cut 2 bases from V and 3 bases from J, with 11 bases between. The CDR3 is 14 residues long. Looked up from germline, CDR1 is SGDLS and CDR2 is YYNGEE. CDR3 loop: CASSVGGSKETQYF. The CDR3 coding sequence is TGTGCCAGCAGCGTGGGTGGGAGTAAAGAGACCCAGTACTTC.

The J gene is TRBJ2-7, the V gene TRBV30, with TRBD2 identical over 8 bases. This CDR3 comprises 15 residues. The V and J ends lost 3 bases and 7 bases, in that order; junction bases with no gene match: 14. From germline, CDR1 is GTSNPN and CDR2 SVGIG (reference sequence). The CDR3 region has the DNA TGTGCCTGGAGCACCACGGGGGGGGGCCGGAGGGAGCAGTACTTC. Its protein is CAWSTTGGGRREQYF.

This clone was counted only a few times. The rearrangement links TRBV7-9 to TRBJ2-1; possibly TRBD2 for D (5 bases). The germline CDR1 and CDR2 sequences are SEHNR and FQNEAQ (reference sequence). The CDR3 consists of 13 residues. Trimming shortened V by 6 bases and J by 11 bases, and 17 bases separated the two germline ends. The CDR3: CASSLSHDGKQFF. CDR3 sequence (DNA): TGTGCCAGCAGTCTTTCACACGACGGGAAGCAGTTCTTC.

This chain joins TRBV6-6 and TRBJ2-3; 8 bases line up with TRBD2. CDR1 and CDR2 from the germline V gene are MNHNY and SVGAGI (reference sequence). The CDR3 spans 13 residues. V was clipped by 7 bases and J by 6 bases; unmatched bases: 6. The CDR3 loop is CASTSRGADTQYF. DNA for the CDR3: TGTGCCAGCACGTCGCGGGGGGCGGATACGCAGTATTTT.

This clone was observed a few times. The genes are TRBV9 and TRBJ2-7; 10 nucleotides agree with TRBD1. The trim removed 9 bases at V and 2 bases at J, leaving 8 bases unmatched. CDR3 length: 14 amino acids. Germline lookup yields CDR1 SGDLS and CDR2 YYNGEE. CDR3 residues: CAIMRGQGTYEQYF. The CDR3 coding sequence is TGTGCCATCATGCGGGGACAGGGGACCTACGAGCAGTACTTC. Full variable domain (missing parts from reference TRBV9 and TRBJ2-7): DSGVTQTPKHLITATGQRVTLRCSPRSGDLSVYWYQQSLDQGLQFLIQYYNGEERAKGNILERFSAQQFPDLHSELNLSSLELGDSALYFCAIMRGQGTYEQYFGPGTRLTVT.

V is TRBV28 and J is TRBJ2-7; the D call may be TRBD1 or TRBD2 (5 bases each). V dropped 8 bases and J dropped 4 bases, with 21 bases sitting between them. The CDR3 is 15 residues long. Germline-derived CDR1 and CDR2 are MDHEN and SYDVKM. CDR3 residues: CASGRGGDKSYEQYF. CDR3 DNA sequence: TGTGCCAGCGGACGGGGCGGTGACAAGAGTTACGAGCAGTACTTC. The full variable domain, rest sourced from reference TRBV28 and TRBJ2-7, is DVKVTQSSRYLVKRTGEKVFLECVQDMDHENMFWYRQDPGLGLRLIYFSYDVKMKEKGDIPEGYSVSREKKERFSLILESASTNQTSMYLCASGRGGDKSYEQYFGPGTRLTVT.

The chain combines TRBV6-1 with TRBJ2-7; possibly TRBD1 for D (6 bases). The germline V gene encodes CDR1 MNHNS and CDR2 SASEGT. With 3 bases removed from V and 6 bases from J, the gap between germline ends came to 21 bases. The CDR3 length is 16 residues. The CDR3, as DNA: TGTGCCAGCAGTGATGTCAGGGGTTCTCTTAAGTCCGAGCAGTACTTC. Its protein product is CASSDVRGSLKSEQYF.

The rearrangement joins TRBV5-1 to TRBJ2-7; 8 nucleotides align to TRBD2. The CDR3 is 15 amino acids. V gave up 7 bases and J gave up 7 bases; unmatched junction bases: 16. The germline V gene encodes CDR1 SGHRS and CDR2 YFSETQ. The CDR3 sequence: CASSGASGLDVEQYF. The CDR3 DNA sequence: TGCGCCAGCTCCGGTGCTAGCGGGTTAGACGTGGAGCAGTACTTC. The full variable domain, with the rest looked up from reference TRBV5-1 and TRBJ2-7, is KAGVTQTPRYLIKTRGQQVTLSCSPISGHRSVSWYQQTPGQGLQFLFEYFSETQRNKGNFPGRFSGRQFSNSRSEMNVSTLELGDSALYLCASSGASGLDVEQYFGPGTRLTVT.